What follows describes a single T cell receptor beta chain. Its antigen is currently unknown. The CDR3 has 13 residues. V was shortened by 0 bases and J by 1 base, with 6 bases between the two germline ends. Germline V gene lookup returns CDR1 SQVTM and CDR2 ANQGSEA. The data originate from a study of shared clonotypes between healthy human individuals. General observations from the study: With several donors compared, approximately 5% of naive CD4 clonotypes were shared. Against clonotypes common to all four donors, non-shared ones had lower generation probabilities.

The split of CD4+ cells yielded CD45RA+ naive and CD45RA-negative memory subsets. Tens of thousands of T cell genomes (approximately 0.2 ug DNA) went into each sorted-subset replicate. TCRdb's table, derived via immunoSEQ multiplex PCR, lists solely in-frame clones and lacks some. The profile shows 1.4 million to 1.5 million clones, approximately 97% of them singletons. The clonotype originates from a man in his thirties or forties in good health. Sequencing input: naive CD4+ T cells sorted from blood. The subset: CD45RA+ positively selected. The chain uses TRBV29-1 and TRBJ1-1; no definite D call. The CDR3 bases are TGCAGCGTTGAAGACAGCAAGAACACTGAAGCTTTCTTT. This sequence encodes CSVEDSKNTEAFF.